Below, 16 T cell receptor beta chains from the same sample are listed, as sequenced in a study of cytomegalovirus exposure and HLA in healthy donors. Libraries were prepared by immunoSEQ multiplex PCR; TCRdb keeps only in-frame clonotypes and omits some of them. The sample gives about 160,000 clones, roughly 96% of which show up once; roughly 1% is in the top ten. Sequenced input: PBMCs. These TCRs come from a woman aged 18-29 years in good health and CMV-seronegative.

The rearrangement uses TRBV27 and TRBJ2-1; D is unclear. The germline V gene has CDR1 MNHEY and CDR2 SMNVEV (reference sequence). CDR3 size: 13 residues. Deletions cut 5 bases from V and 6 bases from J, with 11 bases between. CDR3 amino acids: CASSLIAGNEQFF. For the CDR3, the DNA is TGTGCCAGCAGTCTCATAGCTGGCAATGAGCAGTTCTTC.

The chain couples TRBV5-4 to TRBJ1-6; TRBD1 might be the D (6 bases). The CDR3 runs to 17 residues. Trimming removed 4 bases at V and 2 bases at J, with 16 bases between. Germline assignment: CDR1 SGHNT and CDR2 YYREEE (reference sequence). The CDR3 loop reads CASSLVGGNTYNSPLHF. CDR3 nucleotide sequence: TGTGCCAGCAGCCTGGTAGGGGGTAACACCTATAATTCACCCCTCCACTTT.

This sequence joins TRBV6-5 and TRBJ1-6, with TRBD1 matching over 8 bases. CDR1 is MNHEY, CDR2 SVGAGI, per germline. This CDR3 is 13 amino acids long. With V trimmed by 8 bases and J by 9 bases, 6 bases remained unmatched. In nucleotides, the CDR3 is TGTGCCAGCCGCCGCGACAGGGGTTCACCCCTCCACTTT. The encoded protein is CASRRDRGSPLHF.

The chain employs TRBV18 and TRBJ2-3, with 7 bases matching TRBD1. Germline CDR1 and CDR2: KGHSH and LQKENI. This CDR3 contains 17 residues. V lost 0 bases to trimming and J lost 1 base; unmatched junction nucleotides: 7. The CDR3 nucleotides are TGTGCCAGCTCACCACCCGCCGGGACAGAAGGCACAGATACGCAGTATTTT. Translating it yields CASSPPAGTEGTDTQYF.

This sequence joins TRBV6-5 and TRBJ1-5; 7 bases line up with TRBD1. The V segment lost 6 bases and the J segment 4 bases; nucleotides outside the gene matches: 6. Germline CDR1 reads MNHEY; CDR2 reads SVGAGI. This CDR3 has 14 residues. The CDR3 sequence is CASSEAGGNQPQHF. The CDR3, as DNA: TGTGCCAGCAGCGAGGCAGGGGGGAATCAGCCCCAGCATTTT.

The gene calls are TRBV27 and TRBJ2-7; TRBD1 matches at 9 bases. The V and J ends lost 3 bases and 7 bases, in that order; junction bases with no gene match: 1. The germline CDR1 and CDR2 sequences are MNHEY and SMNVEV (reference sequence). The CDR3 has 12 residues. The CDR3 sequence is CASSLTGGEQYF. CDR3 nucleotides: TGTGCCAGCAGTTTGACAGGGGGTGAGCAGTACTTC.

The chain joins TRBV6-5 to TRBJ2-7; 9 positions match TRBD1. The length of the CDR3 is 15 residues. Germline V gene lookup returns CDR1 MNHEY and CDR2 SVGAGI. With 7 bases clipped from V and 2 bases from J, the junction kept 9 bases outside the gene matches. The CDR3 DNA sequence: TGTGCCAGCAAAAGCGTGGGACAGGGCCCCTACGAGCAGTACTTC. Translating it yields CASKSVGQGPYEQYF.

The V gene is TRBV4-3, the J gene TRBJ2-3, with D maybe TRBD2 (5 bases). Trimming removed 1 base from V and 5 bases from J, with 16 bases in between. This CDR3 is 16 amino acids long. Germline-derived CDR1 and CDR2 are LGHNA and YSLEER. In DNA form, the CDR3 reads TGCGCCAGCAGCCAAGGAGAGACTACCGTCGGAGATACGCAGTATTTT. This translates into CASSQGETTVGDTQYF.

This chain connects TRBV6-6 to TRBJ2-3; 8 bases align to TRBD1. Germline V CDR1 and CDR2: MNHNY, SVGAGI (reference sequence). V lost 5 bases to trimming and J lost 0 bases; unmatched junction nucleotides: 4. The CDR3 sequence is 15 residues long. CDR3 coding DNA: TGTGCCAGCAGTCGGGACAGGACTAGCACAGATACGCAGTATTTT. It specifies CASSRDRTSTDTQYF.

The genes are TRBV2 and TRBJ1-5; 8 nucleotides align to TRBD1. The CDR3 has 15 residues. With V trimmed by 4 bases and J by 5 bases, 7 bases remained unmatched. Germline CDR1 SNHLY, CDR2 FYNNEI. The CDR3 coding sequence is TGTGCCAGCAGTGGTTACAGGGGGTTTTATCAGCCCCAGCATTTT. The encoded protein is CASSGYRGFYQPQHF.

This rearrangement joins TRBV15 to TRBJ1-1; unclear D gene. The CDR3 has 15 amino acids. Germline V gene lookup returns CDR1 LNHNV and CDR2 YYDKDF (reference sequence). The V and J ends lost 0 bases and 0 bases respectively, with 8 bases between them. The CDR3 spells CATSRDRLLNTEAFF. The CDR3 nucleotides are TGTGCCACCAGCAGAGATAGACTCTTGAACACTGAAGCTTTCTTT. The full variable domain, rest sourced from reference TRBV15 and TRBJ1-1, is DAMVIQNPRYQVTQFGKPVTLSCSQTLNHNVMYWYQQKSSQAPKLLFHYYDKDFNNEADTPDNFQSRRPNTSFCFLDIRSPGLGDTAMYLCATSRDRLLNTEAFFGQGTRLTVV.

The chain has TRBV11-3 and TRBJ1-1, with D possibly matching TRBD1 (5 bases). The germline V gene encodes CDR1 SGHNT and CDR2 YENEEA. The CDR3 loop spans 14 amino acids. The V end lost 4 bases, the J end lost 6 bases, and 15 bases lay between the germline ends. CDR3 residues: CASSSGQPGAEAFF. DNA for the CDR3: TGTGCCAGCAGCTCAGGACAACCTGGCGCTGAAGCTTTCTTT.

V and J are TRBV19 and TRBJ1-6; 8 bases align to TRBD1. The germline CDR1 and CDR2 sequences are LNHDA and SQIVND (reference sequence). The CDR3 loop spans 14 amino acids. V dropped 5 bases and J dropped 7; count of bases not matched to a gene: 4. CDR3: CASSQGARNSPLHF. In nucleotides, the CDR3 is TGTGCCAGTAGTCAGGGGGCGCGGAATTCACCCCTCCACTTT. The whole variable domain, filled in from reference TRBV19 and TRBJ1-6, reads DGGITQSPKYLFRKEGQNVTLSCEQNLNHDAMYWYRQDPGQGLRLIYYSQIVNDFQKGDIAEGYSVSREKKESFPLTVTSAQKNPTAFYLCASSQGARNSPLHFGNGTRLTVT.

The CDR3 reads CASSEYGVAGNEQFF. For the CDR3, the DNA is TGCGCCAGCAGTGAGTACGGGGTTGCGGGGAATGAGCAGTTCTTC. The chain is built from TRBV10-2 and TRBJ2-1, with D maybe TRBD2 (6 bases). The V end was cut by 1 base, the J end by 7 bases, with 14 bases between. In germline, CDR1 is WSHSY, CDR2 SAAADI. This CDR3 comprises 15 residues.

This clone came up once. The V and J genes are TRBV7-8 and TRBJ2-7, with 10 bases that match TRBD2. The CDR3 covers 17 residues. J gave up 0 bases and V 7 bases, and 12 bases lay outside the gene matches. The germline V gene has CDR1 SGHVS and CDR2 FQNEAQ. For the CDR3, the DNA is TGTGCCAGCACCTTCCCCCCGACTAGCGGGCTCTCCTACGAGCAGTACTTC. Translation gives CASTFPPTSGLSYEQYF.

This chain links TRBV27 with TRBJ1-4; 11 bases fit TRBD1. In germline, CDR1 is MNHEY, CDR2 SMNVEV (reference sequence). The CDR3 length is 14 residues. After removal of 6 bases from V and 10 bases from J, the junction contained 7 bases not matched to a gene. This CDR3 is CASRGTGTGGKLFF. Written as DNA, the CDR3 is TGTGCCAGCAGGGGTACCGGGACAGGGGGAAAACTGTTTTTT.